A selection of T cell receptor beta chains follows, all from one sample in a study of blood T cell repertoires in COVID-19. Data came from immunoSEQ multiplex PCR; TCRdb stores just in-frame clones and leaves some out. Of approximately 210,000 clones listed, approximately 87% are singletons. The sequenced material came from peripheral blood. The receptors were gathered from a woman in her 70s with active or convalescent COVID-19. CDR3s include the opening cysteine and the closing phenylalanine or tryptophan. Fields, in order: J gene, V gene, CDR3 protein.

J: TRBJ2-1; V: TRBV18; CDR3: CASSPFSGGDEQFF
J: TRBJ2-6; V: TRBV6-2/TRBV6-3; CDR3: CASSYPPQGTGANVLTF
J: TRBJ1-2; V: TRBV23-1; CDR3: CASIHPGRTQGYYGYTF
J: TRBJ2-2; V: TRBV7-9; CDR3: CASSPRRASGGNGELFF
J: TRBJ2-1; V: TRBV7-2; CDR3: CASSRPWAGRYNEQFF
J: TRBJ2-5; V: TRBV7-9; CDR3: CASSPNVQVETQYF
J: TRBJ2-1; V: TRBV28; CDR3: CASSWTSGPYNEQFF
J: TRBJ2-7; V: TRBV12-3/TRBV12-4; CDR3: CASSLFGGDKYF
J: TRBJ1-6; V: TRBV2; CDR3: CASSERGHTLHF
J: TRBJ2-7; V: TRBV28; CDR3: CASSLSTKREAYEQYF
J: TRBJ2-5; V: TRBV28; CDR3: CASSPSGGGQETQYF
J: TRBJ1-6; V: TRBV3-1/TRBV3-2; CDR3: CASSQDGRGNSPLHF
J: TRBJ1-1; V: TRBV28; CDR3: CASPPGGALNTEAFF
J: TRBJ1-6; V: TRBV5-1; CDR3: CASSPRSDSPLHF
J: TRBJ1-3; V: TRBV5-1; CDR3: CASSLVGSGNTIYF
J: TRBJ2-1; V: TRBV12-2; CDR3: CASRSRQGLAGYNEQFF
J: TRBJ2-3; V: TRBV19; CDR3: CASSTPAVAGGPSTDTQYF
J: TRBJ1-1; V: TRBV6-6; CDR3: CASSSYGGGEAFF
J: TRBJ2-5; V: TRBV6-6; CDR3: CASSFRSEEETQYF
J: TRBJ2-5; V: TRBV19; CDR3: CASSMQGPQETQYF
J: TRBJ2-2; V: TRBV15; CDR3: CATSRGGASGSAGELFF
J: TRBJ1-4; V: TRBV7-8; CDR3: CASSLAGQGEKLFF
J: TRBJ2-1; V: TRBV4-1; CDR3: CASSQDNSGRGNEQFF
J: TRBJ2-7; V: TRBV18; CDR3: CASSPGTNTYEQYF
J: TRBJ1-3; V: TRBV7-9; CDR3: CASSFSTPHSGNTIYF
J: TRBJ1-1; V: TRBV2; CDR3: CASSLARLNTEAFF
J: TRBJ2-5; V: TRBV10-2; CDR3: CASSDPSGGSVTQYF
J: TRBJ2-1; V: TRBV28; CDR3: CASSGRTGRARMGNEQFF
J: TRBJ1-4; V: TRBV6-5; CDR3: CASSYRVYEKLFF
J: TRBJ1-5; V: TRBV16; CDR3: CASSQSPGSNQPQHF
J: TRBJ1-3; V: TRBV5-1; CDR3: CASSLDGISGNTIYF
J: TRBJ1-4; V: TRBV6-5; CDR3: CASSTNRGGNEKLFF
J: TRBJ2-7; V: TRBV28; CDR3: CATLAGAGYEQYF
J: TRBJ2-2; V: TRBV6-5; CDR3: CAIQVHQGGELFF
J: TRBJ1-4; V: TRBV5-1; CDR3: CASSTQGASEKLFF
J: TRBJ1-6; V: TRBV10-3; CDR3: CAISESMQGANSPLHF
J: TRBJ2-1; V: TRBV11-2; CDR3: CASSHPGLAGVQTYNEQFF
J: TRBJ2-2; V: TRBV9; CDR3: CASSVARRRANTGELFF
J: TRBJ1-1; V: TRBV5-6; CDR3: CASRSSGGTEAFF
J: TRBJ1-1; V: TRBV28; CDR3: CASTPGGMNTEAFF
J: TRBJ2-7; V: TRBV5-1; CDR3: CASSSQGVSYEQYF
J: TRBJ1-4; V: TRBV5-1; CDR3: CASSLAGSNEKLFF
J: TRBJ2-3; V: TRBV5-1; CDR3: CASSVISTDTQYF
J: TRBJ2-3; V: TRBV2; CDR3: CASSEGLAGADTQYF
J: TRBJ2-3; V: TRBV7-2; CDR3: CASSGSSGGTDTQYF
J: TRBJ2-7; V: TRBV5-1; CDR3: CASSLAQGGEQYF
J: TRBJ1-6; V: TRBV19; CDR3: CASSPQGSTGNSPLHF
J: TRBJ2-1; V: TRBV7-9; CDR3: CASSPSGSGYNEQFF
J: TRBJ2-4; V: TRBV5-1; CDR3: CASSSSTGVVNIQYF
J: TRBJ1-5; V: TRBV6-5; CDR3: CASSYSGRVPPQHF
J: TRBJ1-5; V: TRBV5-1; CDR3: CASSLTGTGIQPQHF
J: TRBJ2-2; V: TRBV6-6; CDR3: CASSYPTGTNTGELFF
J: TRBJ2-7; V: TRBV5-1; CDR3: CASSLTGGEQYF
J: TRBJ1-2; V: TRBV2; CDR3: CASSVFGSQGGYTF
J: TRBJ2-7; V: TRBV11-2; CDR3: CASSLALLLAVEQYF
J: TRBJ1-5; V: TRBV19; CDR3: CASSILGTFDSNQPQHF